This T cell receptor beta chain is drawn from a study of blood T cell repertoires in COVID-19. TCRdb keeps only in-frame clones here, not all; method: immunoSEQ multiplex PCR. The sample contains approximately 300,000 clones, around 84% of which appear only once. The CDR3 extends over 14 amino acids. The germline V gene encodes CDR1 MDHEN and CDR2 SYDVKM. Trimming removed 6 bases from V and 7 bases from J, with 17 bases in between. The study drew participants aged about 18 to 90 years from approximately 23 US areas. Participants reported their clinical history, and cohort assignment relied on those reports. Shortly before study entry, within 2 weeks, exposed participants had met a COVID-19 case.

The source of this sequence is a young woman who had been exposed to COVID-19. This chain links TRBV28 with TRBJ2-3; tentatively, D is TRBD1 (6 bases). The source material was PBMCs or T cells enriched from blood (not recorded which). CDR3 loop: CASSYRVRGNTQYF. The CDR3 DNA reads TGTGCCAGCAGCTACAGGGTCAGGGGAAATACGCAGTATTTT.